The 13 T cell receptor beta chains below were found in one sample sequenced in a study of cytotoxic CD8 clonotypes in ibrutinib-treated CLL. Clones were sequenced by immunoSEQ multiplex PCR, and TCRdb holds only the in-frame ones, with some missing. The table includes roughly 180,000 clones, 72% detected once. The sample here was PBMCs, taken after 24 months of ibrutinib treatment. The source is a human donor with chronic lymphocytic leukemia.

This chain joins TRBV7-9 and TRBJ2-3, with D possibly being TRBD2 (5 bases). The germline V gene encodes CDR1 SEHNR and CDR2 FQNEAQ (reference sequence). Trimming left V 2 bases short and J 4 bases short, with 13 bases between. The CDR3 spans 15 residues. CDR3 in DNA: TGTGCCAGCAGCTTACTCGGGGATAGCTCAGATACGCAGTATTTT. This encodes CASSLLGDSSDTQYF.

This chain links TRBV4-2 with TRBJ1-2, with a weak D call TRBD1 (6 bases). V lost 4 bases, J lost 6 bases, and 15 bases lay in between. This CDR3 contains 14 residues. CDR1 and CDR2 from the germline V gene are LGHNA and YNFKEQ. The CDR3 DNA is TGTGCCAGCAGCCTGTTAGAGGACAGACATGGCTACACCTTC. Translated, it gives CASSLLEDRHGYTF.

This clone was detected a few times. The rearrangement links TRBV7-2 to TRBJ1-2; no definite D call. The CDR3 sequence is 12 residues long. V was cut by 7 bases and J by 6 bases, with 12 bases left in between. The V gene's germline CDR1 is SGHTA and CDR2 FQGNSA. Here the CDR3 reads CASTRSGNGYTF. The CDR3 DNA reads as TGTGCCAGCACTCGTTCGGGGAATGGCTACACCTTC.

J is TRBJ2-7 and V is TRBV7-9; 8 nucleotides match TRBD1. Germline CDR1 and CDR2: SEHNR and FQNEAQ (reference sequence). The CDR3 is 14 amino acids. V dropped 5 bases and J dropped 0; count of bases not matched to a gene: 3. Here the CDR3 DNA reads TGTGCCAGCAGCCCCGGGACAGGCTCCTACGAGCAGTACTTC. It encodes CASSPGTGSYEQYF. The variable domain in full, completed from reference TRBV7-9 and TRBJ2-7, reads DTGVSQNPRHKITKRGQNVTFRCDPISEHNRLYWYRQTLGQGPEFLTYFQNEAQLEKSRLLSDRFSAERPKGSFSTLEIQRTEQGDSAMYLCASSPGTGSYEQYFGPGTRLTVT.

CDR3 amino acids: CASSLGAGSGKRNEQYF. The CDR3 DNA sequence: TGTGCCAGCAGCTTGGGAGCTGGTAGCGGGAAGAGGAACGAGCAGTACTTC. V usage is TRBV5-4 and J usage is TRBJ2-7; 8 positions match TRBD2. V was pared by 0 bases and J by 5 bases, with 13 bases of the junction left unmatched. The CDR3 loop spans 17 amino acids. CDR1 is SGHNT, CDR2 YYREEE, per germline (reference sequence).

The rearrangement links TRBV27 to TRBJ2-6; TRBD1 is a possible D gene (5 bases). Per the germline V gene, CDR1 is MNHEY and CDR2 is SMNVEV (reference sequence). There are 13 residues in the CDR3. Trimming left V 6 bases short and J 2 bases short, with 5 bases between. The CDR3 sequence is CASRTAGANVLTF. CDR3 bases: TGTGCCAGCAGGACAGCTGGGGCCAACGTCCTGACTTTC. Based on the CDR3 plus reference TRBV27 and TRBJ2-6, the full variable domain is EAQVTQNPRYLITVTGKKLTVTCSQNMNHEYMSWYRQDPGLGLRQIYYSMNVEVTDKGDVPEGYKVSRKEKRNFPLILESPSPNQTSLYFCASRTAGANVLTFGAGSRLTVL.

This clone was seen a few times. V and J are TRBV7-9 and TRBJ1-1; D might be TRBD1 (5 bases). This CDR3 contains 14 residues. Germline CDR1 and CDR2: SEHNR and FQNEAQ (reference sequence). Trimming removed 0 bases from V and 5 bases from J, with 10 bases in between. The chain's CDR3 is CASSLAQGWTEAFF. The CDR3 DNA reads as TGTGCCAGCAGCTTAGCGCAGGGATGGACTGAAGCTTTCTTT.

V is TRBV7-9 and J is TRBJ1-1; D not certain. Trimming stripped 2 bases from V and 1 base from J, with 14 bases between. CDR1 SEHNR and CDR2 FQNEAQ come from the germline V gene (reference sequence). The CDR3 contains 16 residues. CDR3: CASSLPPGSANTEAFF. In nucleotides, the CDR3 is TGTGCCAGCAGCTTACCCCCGGGGTCGGCGAACACTGAAGCTTTCTTT. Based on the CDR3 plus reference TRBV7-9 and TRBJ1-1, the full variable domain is DTGVSQNPRHKITKRGQNVTFRCDPISEHNRLYWYRQTLGQGPEFLTYFQNEAQLEKSRLLSDRFSAERPKGSFSTLEIQRTEQGDSAMYLCASSLPPGSANTEAFFGQGTRLTVV.

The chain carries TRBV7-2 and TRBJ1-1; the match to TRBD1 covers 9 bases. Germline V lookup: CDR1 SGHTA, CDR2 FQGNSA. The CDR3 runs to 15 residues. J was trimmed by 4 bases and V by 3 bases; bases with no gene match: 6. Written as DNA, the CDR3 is TGTGCCAGCAGCTTGCCGGGACAGGGAATCACTGAAGCTTTCTTT. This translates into CASSLPGQGITEAFF.

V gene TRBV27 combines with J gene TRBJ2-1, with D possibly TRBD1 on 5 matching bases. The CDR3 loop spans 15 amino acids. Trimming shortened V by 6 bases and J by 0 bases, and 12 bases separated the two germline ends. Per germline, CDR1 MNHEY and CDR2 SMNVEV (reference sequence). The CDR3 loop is CASSQTVSSYNEQFF. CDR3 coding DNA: TGTGCCAGCAGCCAGACAGTGTCCTCCTACAATGAGCAGTTCTTC.

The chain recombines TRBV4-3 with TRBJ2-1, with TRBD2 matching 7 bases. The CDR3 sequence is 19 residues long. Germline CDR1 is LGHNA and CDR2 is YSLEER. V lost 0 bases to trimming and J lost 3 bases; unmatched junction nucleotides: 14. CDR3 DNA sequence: TGCGCCAGCAGCCAAGATAGTAGCGGGCCACCAGGATTCTACAATGAGCAGTTCTTC. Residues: CASSQDSSGPPGFYNEQFF.

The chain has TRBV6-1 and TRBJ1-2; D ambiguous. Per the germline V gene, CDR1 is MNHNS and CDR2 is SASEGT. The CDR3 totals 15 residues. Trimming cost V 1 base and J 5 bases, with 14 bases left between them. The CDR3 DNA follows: TGTGCCAGCAGTGAAGGGTCGGCAGCAGTTTATGGCTACACCTTC. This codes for CASSEGSAAVYGYTF.

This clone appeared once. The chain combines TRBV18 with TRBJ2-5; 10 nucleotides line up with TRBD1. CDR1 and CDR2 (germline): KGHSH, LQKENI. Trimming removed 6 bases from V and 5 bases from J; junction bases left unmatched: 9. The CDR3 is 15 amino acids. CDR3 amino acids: CASSTRRDRGETQYF. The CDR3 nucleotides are TGTGCCAGCTCTACAAGGCGGGACAGGGGCGAGACCCAGTACTTC. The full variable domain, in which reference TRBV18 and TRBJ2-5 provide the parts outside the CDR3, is NAGVMQNPRHLVRRRGQEARLRCSPMKGHSHVYWYRQLPEEGLKFMVYLQKENIIDESGMPKERFSAEFPKEGPSILRIQQVVRGDSAAYFCASSTRRDRGETQYFGPGTRLLVL.